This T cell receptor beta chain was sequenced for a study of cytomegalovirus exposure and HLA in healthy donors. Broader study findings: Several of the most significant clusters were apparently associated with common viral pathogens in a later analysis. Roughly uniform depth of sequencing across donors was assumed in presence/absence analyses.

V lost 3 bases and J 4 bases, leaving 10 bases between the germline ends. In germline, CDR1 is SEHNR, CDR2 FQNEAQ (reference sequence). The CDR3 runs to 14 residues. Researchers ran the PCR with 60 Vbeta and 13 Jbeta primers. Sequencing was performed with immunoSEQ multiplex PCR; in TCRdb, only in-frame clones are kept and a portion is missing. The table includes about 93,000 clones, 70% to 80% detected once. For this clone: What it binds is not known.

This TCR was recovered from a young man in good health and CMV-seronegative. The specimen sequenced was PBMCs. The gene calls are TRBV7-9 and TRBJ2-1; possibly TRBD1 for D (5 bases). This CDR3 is CASSFQGRYNEQFF. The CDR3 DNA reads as TGTGCCAGCAGCTTCCAGGGCCGGTACAATGAGCAGTTCTTC.